These T cell receptor beta chains were read from a single sample in a study of cytotoxic CD8 clonotypes in ibrutinib-treated CLL. Sequencing was performed with immunoSEQ multiplex PCR; in TCRdb, only in-frame clones are kept and a portion is missing. The sample carries approximately 100,000 clones, over 60% recorded once. Sequences were derived from PBMCs, sampled after 24 months of ibrutinib treatment. Receptor source: a human donor with chronic lymphocytic leukemia. Each CDR3 is given with its conserved first and last residue. Fields, in order: CDR3 DNA, CDR3 protein, clone size, J gene, V gene, D gene. A D gene is named only where the DNA matches it firmly. Some rows have no size entry. The others give once, few or many, or a class for an expanded clone.

DNA: TGTGCCAGCAGGACAGCCGCAACTAATGAAAAACTGTTTTTT
CDR3: CASRTAATNEKLFF
size: NA
J: TRBJ1-4
V: TRBV27
D: NA

DNA: TGCGCCAGCAGCTTGGGGGGACTAGCGGGCACAGATACGCAGTATTTT
CDR3: CASSLGGLAGTDTQYF
size: NA
J: TRBJ2-3
V: TRBV5-1
D: TRBD2

DNA: TGTGCCAGCAGTCGGGGCTACGGGACAGATACGCAGTATTTT
CDR3: CASSRGYGTDTQYF
size: NA
J: TRBJ2-3
V: TRBV7-8
D: NA

DNA: TGTGCCAGCAGTAGCCGGGACAGGGAGATCTTC
CDR3: CASSSRDREIF
size: NA
J: TRBJ2-1
V: TRBV27
D: TRBD1

DNA: TGTGCCAGCAGCTCGGGACAGATCACCGGGGAGCTGTTTTTT
CDR3: CASSSGQITGELFF
size: NA
J: TRBJ2-2
V: TRBV7-3
D: TRBD1

DNA: TGTGCCTTTTTCCGTGTAACTGAAGCTTTCTTT
CDR3: CAFFRVTEAFF
size: NA
J: TRBJ1-1
V: TRBV30
D: NA

DNA: TGCGCCAGCAGCTTGAGGGAGGGGAGAGACACTGAAGCTTTCTTT
CDR3: CASSLREGRDTEAFF
size: NA
J: TRBJ1-1
V: TRBV5-1
D: NA

DNA: TGTGCCAGTAGTACCCCGGACAGGGAAAATCAGCCCCAGCATTTT
CDR3: CASSTPDRENQPQHF
size: NA
J: TRBJ1-5
V: TRBV19
D: TRBD1

DNA: TGTGCCAGCAGCCCGGGACAGGGTTATTCACCCCTCCACTTT
CDR3: CASSPGQGYSPLHF
size: NA
J: TRBJ1-6
V: TRBV7-8
D: TRBD1

DNA: TGTGCTAGTGGCCTCAGGGAGGGCCCCAATCAGCCCCAGCATTTT
CDR3: CASGLREGPNQPQHF
size: NA
J: TRBJ1-5
V: TRBV12-5
D: NA

DNA: TGTGCCAGCAACGCCAGGGGGCCCTACGAGCAGTACTTC
CDR3: CASNARGPYEQYF
size: NA
J: TRBJ2-7
V: TRBV6-1
D: TRBD1

DNA: TGTGCCAGCAGCGTAGGGATAGACACCGGGGAGCTGTTTTTT
CDR3: CASSVGIDTGELFF
size: NA
J: TRBJ2-2
V: TRBV9
D: NA

DNA: TGTGCCAGCAGTCTCAGACAGGGCTCCTACGAGCAGTACTTC
CDR3: CASSLRQGSYEQYF
size: few
J: TRBJ2-7
V: TRBV27
D: TRBD1

DNA: TGTGCCAGCAGCTTAGTCGGTAAAGGGACTACCCCGTTCGCGAACACCGGGGAGCTGTTTTTT
CDR3: CASSLVGKGTTPFANTGELFF
size: NA
J: TRBJ2-2
V: TRBV7-3
D: TRBD2

DNA: TGTGCCAGCAGCTCGGTGGACTCTGGAAACACCATATATTTT
CDR3: CASSSVDSGNTIYF
size: few
J: TRBJ1-3
V: TRBV7-6
D: NA

DNA: TGTGCCAGCACTTCCGATAGTTTCGAGCAGTACTTC
CDR3: CASTSDSFEQYF
size: few
J: TRBJ2-7
V: TRBV6-1
D: NA

DNA: TGTGCCAGCAGCACAACAGGGGGCTCTGGAAACACCATATATTTT
CDR3: CASSTTGGSGNTIYF
size: NA
J: TRBJ1-3
V: TRBV7-9
D: TRBD1

DNA: TGTGCCAGCAGCGTAAAAACTGCAGATACGCAGTATTTT
CDR3: CASSVKTADTQYF
size: NA
J: TRBJ2-3
V: TRBV9
D: NA

DNA: TGTGCCAGCTCACCACAGGGCGACCCAAAACTGTTTTTT
CDR3: CASSPQGDPKLFF
size: NA
J: TRBJ1-4
V: TRBV18
D: NA

DNA: TGTGCCAGCAGCCACTCCCGGATCTCTGGAAACACCATATATTTT
CDR3: CASSHSRISGNTIYF
size: NA
J: TRBJ1-3
V: TRBV7-6
D: NA